Each of the 13 T cell receptor beta chains below was sequenced from the same sample in a study of STAT5B mutations in CD4+ large granular lymphocyte leukemia. Repertoires were generated with immunoSEQ multiplex PCR, while TCRdb's copy carries only in-frame clones and drops some. The repertoire holds more than 40,000 clones, with about 86% as singletons. Sequenced sample: CD4+ T cells from blood buffy coats. These receptors were collected from a human donor in good health.

V and J are TRBV19 and TRBJ2-7; D is possibly TRBD1 (5 bases). The V end was cut by 6 bases, the J end by 3 bases, with 9 bases between. CDR3 length: 12 amino acids. Germline-derived CDR1 and CDR2 are LNHDA and SQIVND (reference sequence). CDR3 protein: CASRGQGYEQYF. In DNA, the CDR3 is TGTGCCAGTAGAGGTCAGGGCTACGAGCAGTACTTC.

The rearrangement links TRBV10-2 to TRBJ2-7, with 10 bases fitting TRBD2. The CDR3 extends over 14 amino acids. V shed 8 bases, J shed 1 base, and the junction held 5 bases outside the gene matches. Germline CDR1 and CDR2: WSHSY and SAAADI. CDR3 bases: TGCGCCAGCCGCCCTAGCGGGAGTTCCTACGAGCAGTACTTC. Protein product: CASRPSGSSYEQYF.

The chain has TRBV11-1 and TRBJ2-5; maybe TRBD1 (5 bases). The CDR3 runs to 16 residues. Germline V gene lookup returns CDR1 SGHAT and CDR2 FQDESV (reference sequence). Trimming took 6 bases from V and 0 from J, leaving 17 bases between them. The CDR3 here is CASSRRRGQYQETQYF. In DNA, the CDR3 is TGTGCCAGCAGTCGTCGAAGGGGCCAGTACCAAGAGACCCAGTACTTC.

This clone showed up just a few times. The gene calls are TRBV9 and TRBJ1-6; TRBD1 matches 8 bases. V gave up 3 bases and J gave up 9 bases; unmatched junction bases: 14. Germline CDR1 and CDR2: SGDLS and YYNGEE. This CDR3 comprises 17 residues. DNA of the CDR3: TGTGCCAGCAGCGAAAGGCAGGGGGCGCATTTCGGTTCACCCCTCCACTTT. The encoded protein is CASSERQGAHFGSPLHF.

The rearrangement joins TRBV28 to TRBJ1-2; TRBD1 agrees at 11 bases. This CDR3 is 14 amino acids long. Germline V gene data show CDR1 as MDHEN and CDR2 as SYDVKM. Trimming took 6 bases from V and 6 from J; bases not matched to a gene: 6. CDR3 DNA sequence: TGTGCCAGCAGAAAGGACAGGGGGCAGAATGGCTACACCTTC. Translating gives CASRKDRGQNGYTF.

The genes are TRBV11-2 and TRBJ1-6, with 11 positions matching TRBD1. The ends lost 5 bases at V and 7 bases at J; junction bases unmatched: 7. CDR1 SGHAT and CDR2 FQNNGV come from the germline V gene. This CDR3 is 16 amino acids long. The CDR3: CASSIGTGGWNSPLHF. The CDR3 DNA follows: TGTGCCAGCAGCATAGGGACAGGGGGTTGGAATTCACCCCTCCACTTT.

The chain combines TRBV19 with TRBJ2-3, with 8 positions matching TRBD2. The length of the CDR3 is 16 residues. The germline V gene encodes CDR1 LNHDA and CDR2 SQIVND (reference sequence). J gave up 6 bases and V 5 bases, and 13 bases lay outside the gene matches. Here the CDR3 reads CASSSPSGLQGDTQYF. The CDR3, as DNA: TGTGCCAGTAGTTCACCTAGCGGGCTCCAAGGGGATACGCAGTATTTT.

The rearrangement joins TRBV18 to TRBJ2-1; TRBD2 matches 7 bases. Germline CDR1 is KGHSH and CDR2 is LQKENI. Germline trimming cut 2 bases from V and 6 bases from J; bases unmatched to any gene: 7. The CDR3 runs to 15 residues. The CDR3 loop reads CASSPSMTSLNEQFF. For the CDR3, the DNA is TGTGCCAGCTCACCATCAATGACTAGCCTCAATGAGCAGTTCTTC.

V gene TRBV4-1 combines with J gene TRBJ1-2; maybe TRBD1 (5 bases). CDR3 length: 15 amino acids. V was clipped by 4 bases and J by 4 bases, with 16 bases between them. Germline V lookup: CDR1 MGHRA, CDR2 YSYEKL. CDR3 residues: CASSLQAQGGYGYTF. For the CDR3, the DNA is TGCGCCAGCAGCCTTCAAGCCCAGGGTGGCTATGGCTACACCTTC.

The chain is built from TRBV9 and TRBJ2-7; D call uncertain. This CDR3 has 11 amino acids. Germline V lookup: CDR1 SGDLS, CDR2 YYNGEE. V dropped 4 bases and J dropped 1 base, with 3 bases sitting between them. This CDR3 reads CASSNSYEQYF. The CDR3 DNA sequence: TGTGCCAGCAGCAATTCCTACGAGCAGTACTTC. Looking up the rest from reference TRBV9 and TRBJ2-7 gives the full variable domain: DSGVTQTPKHLITATGQRVTLRCSPRSGDLSVYWYQQSLDQGLQFLIQYYNGEERAKGNILERFSAQQFPDLHSELNLSSLELGDSALYFCASSNSYEQYFGPGTRLTVT.

The rearrangement joins TRBV15 to TRBJ1-4; D is possibly TRBD1 (6 bases). CDR1 is LNHNV and CDR2 is YYDKDF in the germline V gene (reference sequence). V lost 3 bases and J lost 2, with 10 bases in between. The CDR3 runs to 15 residues. CDR3 residues: CATSSHRATNEKLFF. The CDR3 nucleotides are TGTGCCACCAGCAGCCACAGGGCCACTAATGAAAAACTGTTTTTT. Supplemented by reference TRBV15 and TRBJ1-4, the full variable domain reads DAMVIQNPRYQVTQFGKPVTLSCSQTLNHNVMYWYQQKSSQAPKLLFHYYDKDFNNEADTPDNFQSRRPNTSFCFLDIRSPGLGDTAMYLCATSSHRATNEKLFFGSGTQLSVL.

The chain carries TRBV18 and TRBJ2-5, with D uncertain. Germline CDR1 reads KGHSH; CDR2 reads LQKENI. This CDR3 contains 12 residues. The V end lost 3 bases, the J end lost 2 bases, and 4 bases lay between the germline ends. This CDR3 reads CASSPTQETQYF. In nucleotides, the CDR3 is TGTGCCAGCTCACCCACGCAAGAGACCCAGTACTTC.

The chain joins TRBV9 to TRBJ2-1, with 10 bases matching TRBD2. The ends lost 2 bases at V and 9 bases at J; junction bases unmatched: 8. This CDR3 region has 15 residues. Germline V lookup: CDR1 SGDLS, CDR2 YYNGEE. CDR3 region: CASSVERGGRFEQFF. The CDR3 DNA sequence: TGTGCCAGCAGCGTCGAGCGGGGGGGCCGTTTTGAGCAGTTCTTC.